The 10 T cell receptor beta chains presented below share a single source sample, sequenced in a study of blood T cell repertoires in COVID-19. Profiled with immunoSEQ multiplex PCR; TCRdb holds only in-frame clones, not every one. Among over 130,000 clones listed, about four fifths were seen once. Sequencing was performed on PBMCs or T cells enriched from blood (not recorded which). The receptors come from a woman between 45 and 60 years old with acute COVID-19.

This clone was counted only a few times. J is TRBJ1-1 and V is TRBV19; 8 bases fit TRBD1. V was pared by 6 bases and J by 0 bases, with 6 bases of the junction left unmatched. Germline V gene data show CDR1 as LNHDA and CDR2 as SQIVND (reference sequence). This CDR3 is built from 15 residues. The CDR3 region has the DNA TGTGCCAGTAGGATCGAGGGACAGGTGAACACTGAAGCTTTCTTT. Its translation: CASRIEGQVNTEAFF.

The chain recombines TRBV7-9 with TRBJ2-7; D unclear. The CDR3 consists of 15 residues. CDR1 is SEHNR, CDR2 FQNEAQ, per germline (reference sequence). Trimming cost V 4 bases and J 3 bases, with 16 bases left between them. The CDR3 DNA reads TGTGCCAGCAGCTCCGGAATGGGCGAGTACTACGAGCAGTACTTC. Residues: CASSSGMGEYYEQYF.

This clone was found a few times. The chain employs TRBV29-1 and TRBJ1-1, with D possibly matching TRBD1 (5 bases). V lost 0 bases and J 0 bases, leaving 8 bases between the germline ends. Germline values: CDR1 SQVTM, CDR2 ANQGSEA. The CDR3 sequence is 14 residues long. The CDR3 region has the DNA TGCAGCGTTGAAGACAGGGCCTTGAACACTGAAGCTTTCTTT. Encoded protein: CSVEDRALNTEAFF.

The chain couples TRBV19 to TRBJ1-2; D might be TRBD1 (5 bases). The V gene's germline CDR1 is LNHDA and CDR2 SQIVND (reference sequence). The V end was cut by 5 bases, the J end by 7 bases, with 11 bases between. This CDR3 contains 12 residues. Here the CDR3 DNA reads TGTGCCAGTAGTGTGTGGGGCGCTGGCTACACCTTC. Encoded protein: CASSVWGAGYTF.

The chain recombines TRBV2 with TRBJ2-5, with a tentative D call TRBD2 (6 bases). The V end lost 4 bases, the J end lost 0 bases, and 9 bases lay between the germline ends. Germline assignment: CDR1 SNHLY and CDR2 FYNNEI. The CDR3 totals 14 residues. In nucleotides, the CDR3 is TGTGCCAGCAGTGCCGGGACTTACCAAGAGACCCAGTACTTC. Translating gives CASSAGTYQETQYF.

This clone was seen many times. The chain employs TRBV6-4 and TRBJ2-3; TRBD2 matches 7 bases. V shed 4 bases, J shed 4 bases, and the junction held 5 bases outside the gene matches. The CDR3 covers 14 residues. Germline loops: CDR1 MRHNA, CDR2 SNTAGT. CDR3 loop: CASSVGRGADTQYF. CDR3 DNA: TGTGCCAGCAGTGTGGGGAGGGGCGCAGATACGCAGTATTTT.

The J gene is TRBJ2-1, the V gene TRBV28, with 14 positions matching TRBD2. Germline V CDR1 and CDR2: MDHEN, SYDVKM. This CDR3 is built from 15 residues. The V gene end was trimmed by 6 bases and the J gene end by 11 bases; junction bases not matched to a gene: 9. This chain's CDR3 is CASSRLAGGSQQQFF. The CDR3 DNA is TGTGCCAGCAGCCGACTAGCGGGAGGGTCCCAACAGCAGTTCTTC.

The chain joins TRBV29-1 to TRBJ2-7; 9 bases fit TRBD2. Germline-derived CDR1 and CDR2 are SQVTM and ANQGSEA. CDR3 length: 18 residues. V lost 5 bases to trimming and J lost 2 bases; unmatched junction nucleotides: 19. The CDR3 nucleotides are TGCAGCGTTCAGTCAAGCAATCTGGGACTAGCCCGAACCTACGAGCAGTACTTC. This translates into CSVQSSNLGLARTYEQYF.

The genes are TRBV4-2 and TRBJ2-7, with 7 bases aligning to TRBD1. With 4 bases clipped from V and 2 bases from J, the junction kept 8 bases outside the gene matches. This CDR3 comprises 15 residues. CDR1 LGHNA and CDR2 YNFKEQ come from the germline V gene. The CDR3: CASSPLLGTAYEQYF. DNA of the CDR3: TGTGCCAGCAGCCCACTTTTGGGGACAGCCTACGAGCAGTACTTC.

The chain joins TRBV1 to TRBJ2-3; TRBD2, the table's D call, was not compared with the DNA. TRBV1 is a listed pseudogene. The CDR3 covers 12 residues. The DNA of the CDR3 is TGCACCAGCAGCCAAGCGGGAGATACGCAGTATTTT. This translates into CTSSQAGDTQYF.